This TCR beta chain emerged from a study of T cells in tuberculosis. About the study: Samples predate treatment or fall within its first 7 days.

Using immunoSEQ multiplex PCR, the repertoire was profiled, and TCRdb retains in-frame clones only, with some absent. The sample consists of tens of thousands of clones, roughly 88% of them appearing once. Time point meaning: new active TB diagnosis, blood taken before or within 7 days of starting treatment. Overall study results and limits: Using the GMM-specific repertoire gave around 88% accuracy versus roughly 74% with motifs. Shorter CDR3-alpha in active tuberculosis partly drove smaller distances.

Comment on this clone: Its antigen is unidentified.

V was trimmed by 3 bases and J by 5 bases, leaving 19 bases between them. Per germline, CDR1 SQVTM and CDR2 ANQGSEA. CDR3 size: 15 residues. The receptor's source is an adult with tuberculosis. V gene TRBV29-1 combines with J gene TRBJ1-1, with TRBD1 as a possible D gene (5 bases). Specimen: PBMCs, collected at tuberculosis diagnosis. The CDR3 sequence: CSVEPFNGARTEAFF. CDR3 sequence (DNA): TGCAGCGTTGAGCCTTTTAATGGGGCGCGGACTGAAGCTTTCTTT.